This T cell receptor (beta chain) was found in a study of tumor-infiltrating lymphocytes in primary liver carcinoma (dated by TCRdb to the late 2010s). Background on the whole study: Of the five patients, three men and two women aged 30 to 69 years, four had hepatocellular carcinoma and one had combined HCC and intrahepatic cholangiocarcinoma. The five patients had tumors of stage T1-T3 N0M0, with maximum diameters ranging from about 4 to 11 cm. Each sample produced about 3.5 to 8 million productive TCRbeta reads, and read depth showed no significant difference between tissue types. TCRbeta repertoire sequencing, expression microarrays and whole-exome sequencing were combined in the study across five regions of each liver tumor, with adjacent normal tissue and blood also included. A total of 35 or so specimens from 5 patients went through TCRbeta repertoire sequencing, namely 25 tumor regions, 5 adjacent noncancerous liver tissues and 5 peripheral blood samples. Agilent mRNA microarray profiling was performed on the approximately 25 tumor region samples to relate TCRbeta repertoire diversity to the local molecular phenotype. Reproducibility between technical replicate repertoires was high, with correlation coefficients above 0.98 and mean shared-clone rates approximately 0.9. Beyond this particular receptor, the publication reports: Consistent with antigen-driven expansion, pairs of tumor regions showed higher repertoire overlap (mean roughly 36%) than either tumor-adjacent pairs (approximately 17%) or tumor-blood pairs (roughly 15%). Because sequencing covered only the TCR beta chain and unpaired alpha chains were not captured, true repertoire diversity is likely underestimated. Comparison of CD4+ and CD8+ T cell repertoires was precluded by the use of bulk unsorted samples. Only about 7.5-24% of top clones were present in all five regions of a tumor, suggesting spatial heterogeneity of tumor-infiltrating T cells. The top 250 clones made up a significantly larger repertoire fraction in tumors than in blood (p = 0.039). With just a few patients in the study, the authors point out that the findings should be validated in a larger study.

This clonotype was picked up one time. What antigen it recognizes has not been identified. No base quality information exists; no much larger clone differs at one position. A single read is weak support. Without any cell sorting, total RNA and DNA were extracted together from roughly 20-30 mg of bulk tissue using the AllPrep DNA/RNA mini kit. Between late 2015 and March 2016, about 5 patients in China with histopathologically diagnosed primary liver carcinoma had their tumors surgically resected. At the time of sampling, the patients had chronic HBV infection and had not received any treatment. Each tumor was sampled at five spatially separated regions: the tumor centre plus the superior, inferior, left-lateral and right-lateral poles. Histology showed that every tumor sample contained more than 85% viable tumor cells. Fresh tumor and adjacent tissue pieces were bisected, with one half stored in RNAlater at -80 degrees C and the other half sent for histology.

TCRbeta-specific cDNA was reverse-transcribed from about 0.45 ug total RNA using a constant-region primer and ProtoScript II reverse transcriptase. The TCRbeta libraries were prepared through three rounds of nested multiplex PCR following a slightly modified ARM-PCR procedure. Each of the first two PCR rounds ran for nine to eleven cycles and used multiplex TRBV1-TRBV30 forward primers together with a Cbeta reverse primer. Sample barcodes and Illumina adapters were attached in a final 25-cycle PCR using Deep VentR polymerase. Before sequencing, amplicons between 200 and 500 bp were purified from gel using a QIAquick gel extraction kit. The TCRbeta amplicons were sequenced with 250-bp paired-end reads on an Illumina HiSeq 2500. In the authors' own workflow: Reads were quality-trimmed with Trimmomatic v0.33, and paired reads were merged with FLASH v1.2.11 to recover full CDR3 sequences. V, D and J germline segments were assigned to the rearranged TCRbeta sequences by MiGEC v1.2.1b. Clonotype statistics and Shannon-Wiener diversity indices were computed with VDJtools v1.0.0. Except for diversity analysis, only the 250 most abundant clonotypes of each sample were used in subsequent analyses to reduce sampling bias. The public reads were run again by TCRdb, first through fastp at Q25 and then through MiXCR, and only productive beta chains were kept. Merged by CDR3 protein, the rows form single entries marked with the most common genes and DNA. TCRdb, not the original authors, processed these V and J calls. In all, the sample holds about 78,000 distinct CDR3 sequences, and 65% to 75% of those were seen once. Roughly 13% of the sample goes to the ten largest clones.

The CDR3 runs 13 residues from the cysteine to the phenylalanine. CDR3 DNA is the only sequence kept; it has 39 bases, read in frame from the first base. CDR1 SQVTM and CDR2 ANQGSEA were looked up in the germline V gene. Material: liver tumor tissue from sampling region 4. The cell subset or site label for this specimen denotes: tumor region T4, right-lateral pole. The rearrangement joined TRBV29-1 to TRBJ2-7; a tentative D call is TRBD2 (6 bases match). The receptor's source is a woman aged 60-75 years with primary liver carcinoma and hepatitis B virus infection. The CDR3 in this case is CGVTRQSAGEQYF. DNA sequence: TGCGGTGTTACGCGACAGTCAGCGGGCGAGCAGTACTTC.